The 2 T cell receptor beta chains given below trace back to one sample, sequenced in a study of T cells expressing NK-cell markers. TCRdb re-called the 5' RACE reads; one entry per CDR3 protein, DNA not given. This repertoire comprises 550,000 or so distinct CDR3 sequences; its ten largest clones make up approximately 3.6%. The sample taken for sequencing was blood T cells: a sorted CD56 or NKG2C T cell subset, CD4+ or CD8+ T cells, or bulk PBMC T cells (not recorded which). The receptors were gathered from a man aged 18 to 30 in good health.

V gene TRBV5-1 combines with J gene TRBJ2-1; TCRdb proposes TRBD2, but this gene call is untestable without DNA. Germline CDR1 and CDR2: SGHRS and YFSETQ. The CDR3 runs 15 residues. The CDR3 region is CASRPRLGPTNEQFF. The variable domain in full, completed from reference TRBV5-1 and TRBJ2-1, reads KAGVTQTPRYLIKTRGQQVTLSCSPISGHRSVSWYQQTPGQGLQFLFEYFSETQRNKGNFPGRFSGRQFSNSRSEMNVSTLELGDSALYLCASRPRLGPTNEQFFGPGTRLTVL.

The chain links TRBV21-1 to TRBJ2-4. TRBV21-1 is described as a pseudogene. CDR3 length equals 15 residues. The CDR3 loop is CASSNRFLAKNIQYF.